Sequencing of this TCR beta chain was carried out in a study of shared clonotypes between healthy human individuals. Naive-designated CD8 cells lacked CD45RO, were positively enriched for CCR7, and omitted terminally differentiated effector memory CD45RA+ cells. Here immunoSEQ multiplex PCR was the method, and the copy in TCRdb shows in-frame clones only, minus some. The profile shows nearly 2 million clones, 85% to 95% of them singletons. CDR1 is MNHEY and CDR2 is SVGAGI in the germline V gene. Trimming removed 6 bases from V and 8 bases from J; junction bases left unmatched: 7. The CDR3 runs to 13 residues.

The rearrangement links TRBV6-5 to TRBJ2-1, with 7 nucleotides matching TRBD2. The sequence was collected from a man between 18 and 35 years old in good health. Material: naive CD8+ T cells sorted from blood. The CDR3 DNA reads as TGTGCCAGCAGAAGCGGGGTTGCCGATGAGCAGTTCTTC. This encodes CASRSGVADEQFF.